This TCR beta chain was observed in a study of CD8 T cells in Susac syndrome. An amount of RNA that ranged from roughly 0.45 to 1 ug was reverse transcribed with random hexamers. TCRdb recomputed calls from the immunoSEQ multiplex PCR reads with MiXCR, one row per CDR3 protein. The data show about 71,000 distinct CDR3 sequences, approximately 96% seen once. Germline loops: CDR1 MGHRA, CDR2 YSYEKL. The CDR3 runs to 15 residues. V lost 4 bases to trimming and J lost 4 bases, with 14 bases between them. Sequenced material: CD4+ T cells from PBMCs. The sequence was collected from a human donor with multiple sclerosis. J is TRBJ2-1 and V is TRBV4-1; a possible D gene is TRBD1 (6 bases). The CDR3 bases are TGCGCCAGCAGCCCCAGGGGTGACCAGTACAATGAGCAGTTCTTC. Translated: CASSPRGDQYNEQFF.